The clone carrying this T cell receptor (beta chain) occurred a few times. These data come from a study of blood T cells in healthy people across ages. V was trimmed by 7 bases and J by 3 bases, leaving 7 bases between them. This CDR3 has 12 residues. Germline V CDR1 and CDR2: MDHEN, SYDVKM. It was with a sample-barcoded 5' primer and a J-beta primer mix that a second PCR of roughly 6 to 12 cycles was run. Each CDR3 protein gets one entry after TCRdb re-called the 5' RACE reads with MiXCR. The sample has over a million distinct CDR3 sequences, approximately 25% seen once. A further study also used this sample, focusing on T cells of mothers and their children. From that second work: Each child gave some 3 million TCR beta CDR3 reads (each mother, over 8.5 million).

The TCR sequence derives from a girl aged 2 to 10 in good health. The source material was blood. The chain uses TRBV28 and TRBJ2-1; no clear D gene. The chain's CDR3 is CASKGSYNEQFF. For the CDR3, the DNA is TGTGCCAGCAAGGGCAGCTACAATGAGCAGTTCTTC.